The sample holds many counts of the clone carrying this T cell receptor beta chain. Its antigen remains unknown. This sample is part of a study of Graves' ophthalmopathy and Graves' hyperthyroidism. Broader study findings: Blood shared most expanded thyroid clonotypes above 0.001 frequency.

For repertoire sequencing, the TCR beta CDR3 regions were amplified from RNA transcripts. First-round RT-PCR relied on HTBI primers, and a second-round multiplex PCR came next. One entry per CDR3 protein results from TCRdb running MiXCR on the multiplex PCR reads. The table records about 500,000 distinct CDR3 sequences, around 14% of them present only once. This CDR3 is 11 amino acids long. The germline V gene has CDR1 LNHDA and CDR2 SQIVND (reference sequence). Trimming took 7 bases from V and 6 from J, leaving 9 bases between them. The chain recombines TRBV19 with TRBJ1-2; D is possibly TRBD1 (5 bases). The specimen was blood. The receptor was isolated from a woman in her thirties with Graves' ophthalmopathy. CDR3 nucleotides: TGTGCCAGTATCGGGGGGGATGGCTACACCTTC. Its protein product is CASIGGDGYTF.